This TCR beta chain was identified during a study of control samples from healthy donors and cancer patients. CDR1 is SGHRS, CDR2 YFSETQ, per germline. This CDR3 spans 12 amino acids. Trimming left V 3 bases short and J 10 bases short, with 13 bases between. The repertoire was sequenced with immunoSEQ multiplex PCR; TCRdb's copy has only in-frame clones and lacks some. The data hold 130,000 to 150,000 clones, with around nine tenths observed a single time. The receptor's source is a woman in her 30s in good health. The sample consisted of blood. The V and J genes are TRBV5-1 and TRBJ1-1; D gene ambiguous. In nucleotides, the CDR3 is TGCGCCAGCAGCTCCTGGGGATCTGGAGCTTTCTTT. Amino acid sequence: CASSSWGSGAFF.